This passage covers 29 T cell receptor beta chains from one sample sequenced in a study of control samples from healthy donors and cancer patients. Method: immunoSEQ multiplex PCR; TCRdb's copy keeps in-frame clones and lacks some. The data show 150,000 to 200,000 clones, with around 90% seen just once and about 1.4% held by the top ten. Sequencing input: blood. Every receptor here comes from a woman between 50 and 59 years old in good health.

The rearrangement uses TRBV5-5 and TRBJ1-2; maybe TRBD1 (6 bases). The CDR3 is made up of 16 amino acids. Germline V gives CDR1 SGHKS, CDR2 YYEKEE (reference sequence). The germline V and J ends were trimmed by 5 bases and 2 bases, with 19 bases remaining between them. This CDR3 is CASSFSPDRRNYGYTF. DNA of the CDR3: TGTGCCAGCAGTTTCTCTCCGGACAGAAGGAACTATGGCTACACCTTC.

Here the CDR3 DNA reads TGTGCCACGCTGAGAAGAGAGCCCCAGCATTTT. Amino acid sequence: CATLRREPQHF. The V gene is TRBV24-1, the J gene TRBJ1-5; D remains unclear. The germline CDR1 and CDR2 sequences are KGHDR and SFDVKD. CDR3 length: 11 amino acids. Deletions cut 10 bases from V and 8 bases from J, with 11 bases between.

In this sample, this clone turned up a few times. The chain recombines TRBV19 with TRBJ1-5, with D possibly TRBD1 on 5 matching bases. This CDR3 region has 15 residues. The V end was cut by 7 bases, the J end by 5 bases, with 18 bases between. Per germline, CDR1 LNHDA and CDR2 SQIVND (reference sequence). CDR3 in amino acids: CASTPRSRAYQPQHF. CDR3 in DNA: TGTGCCAGTACCCCGAGGTCCAGGGCTTATCAGCCCCAGCATTTT.

This clone was counted only a few times. The V gene is TRBV2, the J gene TRBJ2-5, with a possible D match to TRBD2 (5 bases). CDR1 is SNHLY and CDR2 is FYNNEI in the germline V gene. The CDR3 has 15 amino acids. Trimming left V 4 bases short and J 5 bases short, with 17 bases between. The CDR3 DNA sequence: TGTGCCAGCAGTGGATGGGCTAGCCAAGGGGAGACCCAGTACTTC. This gives the protein CASSGWASQGETQYF. Full variable domain (rest looked up from reference TRBV2 and TRBJ2-5): EPEVTQTPSHQVTQMGQEVILRCVPISNHLYFYWYRQILGQKVEFLVSFYNNEISEKSEIFDDQFSVERPDGSNFTLKIRSTKLEDSAMYFCASSGWASQGETQYFGPGTRLLVL.

V and J are TRBV4-1 and TRBJ2-4; TRBD1 matches at 9 bases. CDR1 is MGHRA and CDR2 is YSYEKL in the germline V gene. The CDR3 runs 18 residues. V trimming: 0 bases; J trimming: 2 bases; junction bases outside the gene matches: 8. CDR3 bases: TGCGCCAGCAGCCAAGATCCGGGACAGGGATCGACCAAAAACATTCAGTACTTC. Translated, it gives CASSQDPGQGSTKNIQYF.

This sequence joins TRBV5-3 and TRBJ2-7; 7 bases align to TRBD1. TRBV5-3 is assigned to the ORF class and has an uncertain function. V gave up 4 bases and J gave up 2 bases; unmatched junction bases: 21. CDR3 size: 19 residues. CDR3 sequence (DNA): TGTGCCAGAAGCCACCCTCGACAGGGCGCTCTAACTGGGGCCTACGAGCAGTACTTC. This codes for CARSHPRQGALTGAYEQYF.

The chain couples TRBV10-3 to TRBJ2-2; D not resolved. Trimming removed 0 bases from V and 7 bases from J, with 9 bases in between. This CDR3 is built from 14 residues. Germline V CDR1 and CDR2: ENHRY, SYGVKD. In DNA, the CDR3 is TGTGCCATCAGTGAGTCTAAGGCGATCGGGGAGCTGTTTTTT. Its translation: CAISESKAIGELFF.

The V call is TRBV11-1, the J call TRBJ2-5; 8 bases match TRBD1. J gave up 7 bases and V 7 bases, and 14 bases lay outside the gene matches. This CDR3 has 15 residues. In germline, CDR1 is SGHAT, CDR2 FQDESV (reference sequence). The chain's CDR3 is CASTRDRTRWGTQYF. In DNA form, the CDR3 reads TGTGCCAGCACCCGGGACAGGACTCGCTGGGGGACCCAGTACTTC.

V is TRBV5-1 and J is TRBJ1-1; no definite D call. This CDR3 spans 14 amino acids. The germline V and J ends were trimmed by 1 base and 0 bases, with 7 bases remaining between them. Germline CDR1 SGHRS, CDR2 YFSETQ. CDR3 coding DNA: TGCGCCAGCAGCTTGCAGGCTCTGAACACTGAAGCTTTCTTT. Residues: CASSLQALNTEAFF.

Notes on this clone: Germline is not matched at one junction end, which may reflect a read error. This sequence joins TRBV4-2 and TRBJ1-6; no clear D gene. CDR3 size: 15 residues. CDR1 is LGHNA and CDR2 is YNFKEQ in the germline V gene. The CDR3 DNA reads as TGTGCCAGCAGCCAACAACCGGACGGTAATTCGCCCCTCCACTTT. Translated: CASSQQPDGNSPLHF.

The chain couples TRBV18 to TRBJ1-1; D perhaps matches TRBD1 (5 bases). This CDR3 is built from 13 residues. Germline lookup yields CDR1 KGHSH and CDR2 LQKENI. Trimming shortened V by 4 bases and J by 0 bases, and 6 bases separated the two germline ends. CDR3 in amino acids: CASSLQVNTEAFF. In nucleotides, the CDR3 is TGTGCCAGCTCACTACAGGTGAACACTGAAGCTTTCTTT.

The V gene is TRBV7-3, the J gene TRBJ2-3, with D uncertain. From germline, CDR1 is SGHTA and CDR2 FQGTGA. The V end lost 4 bases, the J end lost 2 bases, and 4 bases lay between the germline ends. The CDR3 sequence is 12 residues long. In DNA form, the CDR3 reads TGTGCCAGCAGCTACTACACAGATACGCAGTATTTT. Its protein is CASSYYTDTQYF.

There are a few counts of this clone. V and J are TRBV6-5 and TRBJ2-7; D is uncertain. CDR1 is MNHEY, CDR2 SVGAGI, per germline. V lost 7 bases and J 6 bases, leaving 13 bases between the germline ends. There are 12 residues in the CDR3. CDR3 bases: TGTGCCAGCACCCAAAAGATATCCGAGCAGTACTTC. It yields the protein CASTQKISEQYF.

The rearrangement joins TRBV5-1 to TRBJ1-1; D is uncertain. The CDR3 is made up of 12 amino acids. Germline V gene lookup returns CDR1 SGHRS and CDR2 YFSETQ. V gave up 4 bases and J gave up 3 bases, with 7 bases separating them. The DNA of the CDR3 is TGCGCCAGCAGCCGGACGGACACTGAAGCTTTCTTT. It is translated as CASSRTDTEAFF.

V is TRBV4-1 and J is TRBJ2-5, with 9 nucleotides matching TRBD2. The V and J ends lost 5 bases and 7 bases, in that order; junction bases with no gene match: 8. This CDR3 region has 14 residues. Germline lookup yields CDR1 MGHRA and CDR2 YSYEKL. The CDR3 coding sequence is TGCGCCAGCAGCTTTAGCGGGAGTGATTTGACCCAGTACTTC. Protein sequence: CASSFSGSDLTQYF.

The chain combines TRBV24-1 with TRBJ2-7; 7 nucleotides agree with TRBD1. This CDR3 comprises 14 residues. Per germline, CDR1 KGHDR and CDR2 SFDVKD. The V gene end was trimmed by 8 bases and the J gene end by 9 bases; junction bases not matched to a gene: 15. The CDR3 is CATTHTRQGSRQYF. CDR3 bases: TGTGCCACCACTCATACCCGACAGGGAAGTCGGCAGTACTTC.

The V gene is TRBV19, the J gene TRBJ2-2; D tentatively fits TRBD1 or TRBD2 (5 bases each). Deletions cut 3 bases from V and 0 bases from J, with 11 bases between. Germline V gives CDR1 LNHDA, CDR2 SQIVND (reference sequence). There are 16 residues in the CDR3. CDR3: CASSITGLANTGELFF. The CDR3 coding sequence is TGTGCCAGTAGTATTACGGGGCTAGCGAACACCGGGGAGCTGTTTTTT.

This chain links TRBV11-2 with TRBJ2-7; TRBD2 agrees at 8 bases. J was trimmed by 6 bases and V by 5 bases; bases with no gene match: 6. Per germline, CDR1 SGHAT and CDR2 FQNNGV. CDR3 length: 13 amino acids. The CDR3 DNA reads TGTGCCAGCAGCGGGGGACTAGTCGGCGAGCAGTACTTC. This sequence encodes CASSGGLVGEQYF.

V usage is TRBV7-9 and J usage is TRBJ1-1; 8 nucleotides align to TRBD1. The CDR3 extends over 14 amino acids. V was clipped by 5 bases and J by 5 bases; unmatched bases: 7. Germline CDR1 is SEHNR and CDR2 is FQNEAQ (reference sequence). DNA for the CDR3: TGTGCCAGCAGCCCCAGGACAGGGAGGACTGAAGCTTTCTTT. Protein sequence: CASSPRTGRTEAFF. The variable domain in full, with the rest retrieved from reference TRBV7-9 and TRBJ1-1, is DTGVSQNPRHKITKRGQNVTFRCDPISEHNRLYWYRQTLGQGPEFLTYFQNEAQLEKSRLLSDRFSAERPKGSFSTLEIQRTEQGDSAMYLCASSPRTGRTEAFFGQGTRLTVV.

This clone turned up a few times. The V call is TRBV9, the J call TRBJ2-7; 7 nucleotides agree with TRBD2. This CDR3 is 16 amino acids long. V lost 4 bases and J lost 2; bases outside the gene matches: 12. The germline V gene has CDR1 SGDLS and CDR2 YYNGEE. CDR3 nucleotides: TGTGCCAGCAGCCCTCGAGCGGGAAACCGTGCCTACGAGCAGTACTTC. Protein: CASSPRAGNRAYEQYF.

The chain uses TRBV30 and TRBJ1-1; D unclear. Trimming took off 2 bases at V and 7 bases at J, with 17 bases between the two ends. The CDR3 covers 14 residues. Germline CDR1 is GTSNPN and CDR2 is SVGIG (reference sequence). The CDR3 bases are TGTGCCTGGAGTCGTCGTCGGGTGCATGGTGAAGCTTTCTTT. This sequence encodes CAWSRRRVHGEAFF.

The chain links TRBV14 to TRBJ2-4; 10 bases are a match to TRBD2. CDR1 and CDR2 from the germline V gene are SGHDN and FVKESK. The CDR3 totals 16 residues. The V and J ends lost 5 bases and 2 bases, in that order; junction bases with no gene match: 6. The CDR3 loop is CASSFGTSEPKNIQYF. The CDR3 region has the DNA TGTGCCAGCAGCTTTGGGACTAGCGAGCCCAAAAACATTCAGTACTTC.

The chain is built from TRBV19 and TRBJ1-6; D uncertain. Trimming left V 7 bases short and J 7 bases short, with 11 bases between. The CDR3 loop spans 13 amino acids. Germline assignment: CDR1 LNHDA and CDR2 SQIVND (reference sequence). CDR3 bases: TGTGCCAGTACCACAAGCGGGAATTCACCCCTCCACTTT. It codes for CASTTSGNSPLHF.

The rearrangement uses TRBV27 and TRBJ1-6, with TRBD1 as a possible D gene (5 bases). The V gene lost 0 bases and the J gene lost 10 bases, with 10 bases spanning the gap. This CDR3 has 14 amino acids. From germline, CDR1 is MNHEY and CDR2 SMNVEV (reference sequence). CDR3 bases: TGTGCCAGCAGTTTATCTGGGGGGGTATCACCCCTCCACTTT. Its translation: CASSLSGGVSPLHF.

The chain is built from TRBV14 and TRBJ1-2; D gene ambiguous. V dropped 1 base and J dropped 5 bases, with 2 bases sitting between them. Per the germline V gene, CDR1 is SGHDN and CDR2 is FVKESK. The CDR3 runs to 11 residues. The DNA for the CDR3 is TGTGCCAGCAGCCAAGGTTATGGCTACACCTTC. It encodes CASSQGYGYTF.

V and J are TRBV29-1 and TRBJ1-2, with TRBD1 as a possible D gene (5 bases). Germline CDR1 and CDR2: SQVTM and ANQGSEA. CDR3 length: 14 residues. V shed 4 bases and J shed 1 base, with 13 bases lying between them. CDR3 amino acids: CSVGQAQGNYGYTF. CDR3 bases: TGCAGCGTTGGGCAGGCTCAGGGTAACTATGGCTACACCTTC. The whole variable domain, remainder taken from reference TRBV29-1 and TRBJ1-2, is SAVISQKPSRDICQRGTSLTIQCQVDSQVTMMFWYRQQPGQSLTLIATANQGSEATYESGFVIDKFPISRPNLTFSTLTVSNMSPEDSSIYLCSVGQAQGNYGYTFGSGTRLTVV.

V usage is TRBV28 and J usage is TRBJ1-2; no firm D call. CDR1 and CDR2 from the germline V gene are MDHEN and SYDVKM. The CDR3 covers 14 residues. Trimming pared 7 bases from V and 6 bases from J, leaving 18 bases between. CDR3: CASTLWSTADGYTF. The CDR3 DNA sequence: TGTGCCAGCACCCTCTGGAGCACAGCTGATGGCTACACCTTC.

This clone was seen only once. V gene TRBV7-2 combines with J gene TRBJ1-3, with a weak D call TRBD1 (5 bases). With 5 bases removed from V and 3 bases from J, the gap between germline ends came to 14 bases. The CDR3 is 15 residues long. Germline V CDR1 and CDR2: SGHTA, FQGNSA. CDR3 amino acids: CASSLEGTHGNTIYF. As DNA, the CDR3 is TGTGCCAGCAGCCTCGAAGGGACTCATGGAAACACCATATATTTT.

The CDR3 DNA reads TGTGCCAGCAGTGAACGGGGACGGTCCTACGAGCAGTACTTC. Protein sequence: CASSERGRSYEQYF. The rearrangement joins TRBV6-1 to TRBJ2-7; perhaps D is TRBD1 or TRBD2 (5 bases each). Trimming removed 2 bases at V and 1 base at J, with 9 bases between. The CDR3 is made up of 14 amino acids. CDR1 is MNHNS, CDR2 SASEGT, per germline.